This TCR beta chain stems from a study of blood T cell repertoires in COVID-19. Germline CDR1 MDHEN, CDR2 SYDVKM. The CDR3 sequence is 12 residues long. V was pared by 2 bases and J by 16 bases, with 5 bases of the junction left unmatched. Under the authors' procedure: Amplification of reference gene primers provided the estimated nucleated cell counts. TCRdb keeps only in-frame clones here, not all; method: immunoSEQ multiplex PCR. V and J calls plus clone size are reproduced from that table; the DNA served to infer D and trimming. This sample has some 320,000 clones, with around 86% found just once.

The TCR originated in a man in his 60s who had recovered from COVID-19. The sequenced material came from PBMCs or T cells enriched from blood (not recorded which). J is TRBJ1-5 and V is TRBV28; 10 bases agree with TRBD1. CDR3 amino acids: CASSLRQGAGHF. The CDR3 nucleotides read TGTGCCAGCAGTTTAAGACAGGGGGCCGGTCATTTT.